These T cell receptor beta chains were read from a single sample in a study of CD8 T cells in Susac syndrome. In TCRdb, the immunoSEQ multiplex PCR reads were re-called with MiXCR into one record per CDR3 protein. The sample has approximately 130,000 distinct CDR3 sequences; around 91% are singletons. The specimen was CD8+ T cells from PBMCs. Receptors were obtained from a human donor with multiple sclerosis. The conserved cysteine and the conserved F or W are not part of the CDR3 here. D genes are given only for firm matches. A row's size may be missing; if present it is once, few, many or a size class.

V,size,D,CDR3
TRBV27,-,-,ASSFVLTYNEQF
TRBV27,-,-,ASSLEGQPQH
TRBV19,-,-,ASSIASNEQF
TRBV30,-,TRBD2,AWSVSGRDTGELF
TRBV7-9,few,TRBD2,ASSPRTSGYEQY
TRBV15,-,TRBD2,ATTKAGGGYEQY
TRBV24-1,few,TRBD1,ATSGGYEQY
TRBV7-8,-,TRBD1,ASSLWGQLSEQY
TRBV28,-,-,ASSFRYGLKTGELF
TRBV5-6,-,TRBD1,ASSLGQGISYEQY
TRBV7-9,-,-,ASSLSPAVTDTQY
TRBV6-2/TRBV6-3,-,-,ASSYSISQGRQETQY
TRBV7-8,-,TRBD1,ASSYAWDSSYEQY
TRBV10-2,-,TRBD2,ASSRAGPYEQY
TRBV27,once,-,ASSLMPLNHGYT
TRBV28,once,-,ASSLYQKPMQEQY
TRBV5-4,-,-,ASSDLLGAGNIQY
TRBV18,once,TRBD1,ASSPGSGTVYGYT
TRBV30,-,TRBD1,AWSEQGANEQY
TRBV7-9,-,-,ASMDNYKPGHDYTGELF
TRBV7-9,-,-,ASSLGDLALEQY
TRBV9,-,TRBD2,ASSPTLAGVLSSYNEQF
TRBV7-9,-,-,ASSLVGGSTGELF
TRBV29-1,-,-,SVVTPGEQY
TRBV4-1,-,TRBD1,ASSPTGTEETQY
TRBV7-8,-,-,ASSLGSGGEAF
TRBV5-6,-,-,ASRSVGGLNTEAF
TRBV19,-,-,ASSIALGSLGTEAF
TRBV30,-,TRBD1,AWSESWQGVYEQY
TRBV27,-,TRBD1,ASSFWGQSNQPQH
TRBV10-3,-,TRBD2,AISDIDAGANEQF
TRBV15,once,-,ATKGTGELF
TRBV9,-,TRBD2,ASSVGGGSIYEQY